The text below deals with one T cell receptor (beta chain). The antigen remains unidentified. Primers: 60 Vbeta forward and 13 Jbeta reverse. TCRdb's table, derived via immunoSEQ multiplex PCR, lists solely in-frame clones and lacks some. The table shows roughly 200,000 clones, with 70% to 90% occurring only once. The entry originates in a study of cytomegalovirus exposure and HLA in healthy donors. Study-level results: Earlier findings revealed that most TCR beta V segments proved productive either about 87% or about 30% of the time. HLA restriction was apparent for most CMV-associated TCR beta chains in a later analysis.

V shed 6 bases and J shed 9 bases, with 10 bases lying between them. This CDR3 contains 10 residues. Looked up from germline, CDR1 is DFQATT and CDR2 is SNEGSKA (reference sequence). The chain links TRBV20-1 to TRBJ2-3, with TRBD2 as a possible D gene (5 bases). The sequence came from a man aged 30 to 39 in good health and CMV-seronegative. Source material: PBMCs. The DNA for the CDR3 is TGCAGTGCCGTGGACTCGACGCAGTATTTT. Translated, it gives CSAVDSTQYF.